Sequencing of this TCR beta chain was carried out in a study of cytomegalovirus exposure and HLA in healthy donors. The overall study: Early released data had tens of millions of unique TCRs, all coming from HLA-typed donors.

V was pared by 1 base and J by 8 bases, with 15 bases between. Germline V gene sequence: CDR1 SEHNR, CDR2 FQNEAQ (reference sequence). The CDR3 has 15 amino acids. 13 Jbeta primers and 60 Vbeta primers were used for the PCR. The assay was immunoSEQ multiplex PCR, and TCRdb's table has in-frame clones only and misses some. The sample holds roughly 130,000 clones, 88% seen once. This TCR derives from a woman in her thirties or forties in good health and CMV-seronegative. The specimen was PBMCs. V and J are TRBV7-9 and TRBJ2-1, with D possibly TRBD2 on 6 matching bases. This CDR3 is CASSLGRAGGDEQFF. CDR3 DNA: TGTGCCAGCAGCTTAGGGAGGGCAGGAGGGGATGAGCAGTTCTTC.